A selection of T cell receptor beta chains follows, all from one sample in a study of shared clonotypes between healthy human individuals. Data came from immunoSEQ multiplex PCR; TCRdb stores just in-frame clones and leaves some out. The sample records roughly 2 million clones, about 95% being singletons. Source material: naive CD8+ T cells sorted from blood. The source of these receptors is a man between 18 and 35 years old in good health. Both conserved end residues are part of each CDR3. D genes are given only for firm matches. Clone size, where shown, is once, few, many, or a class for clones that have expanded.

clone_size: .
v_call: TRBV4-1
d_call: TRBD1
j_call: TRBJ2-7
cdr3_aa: CASSQEPGQSYEQYF
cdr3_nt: TGCGCCAGCAGCCAGGAGCCGGGACAGAGCTACGAGCAGTACTTC

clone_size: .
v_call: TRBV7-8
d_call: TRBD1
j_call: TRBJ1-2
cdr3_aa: CASSSDRGPIYGYTF
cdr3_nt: TGTGCCAGCAGCTCAGACAGGGGGCCTATCTATGGCTACACCTTC

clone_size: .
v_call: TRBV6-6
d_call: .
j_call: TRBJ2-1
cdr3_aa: CASSYGGPYNEQFF
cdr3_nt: TGTGCCAGCAGTTACGGGGGCCCCTACAATGAGCAGTTCTTC

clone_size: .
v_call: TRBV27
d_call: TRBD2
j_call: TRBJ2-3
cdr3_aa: CASSKLAGGLGTDTQYF
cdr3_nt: TGTGCCAGCAGTAAACTAGCGGGGGGGCTTGGGACAGATACGCAGTATTTT

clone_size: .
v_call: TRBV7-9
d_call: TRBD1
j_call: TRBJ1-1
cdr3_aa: CASSLEARQGAGTEAFF
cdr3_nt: TGTGCCAGCAGCTTAGAGGCGCGACAGGGGGCAGGTACTGAAGCTTTCTTT

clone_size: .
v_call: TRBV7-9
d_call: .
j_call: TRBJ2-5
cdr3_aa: CASSSYDPGDNF
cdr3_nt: TGTGCCAGCAGCTCCTACGACCCCGGGGATAACTTC

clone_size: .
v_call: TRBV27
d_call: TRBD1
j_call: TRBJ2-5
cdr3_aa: CASRPGDRVRQETQYF
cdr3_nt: TGTGCCAGCAGGCCTGGGGACAGGGTAAGGCAAGAGACCCAGTACTTC

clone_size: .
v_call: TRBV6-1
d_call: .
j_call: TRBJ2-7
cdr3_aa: CASGRTISYEQYF
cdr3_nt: TGTGCCAGCGGGAGGACTATTTCCTACGAGCAGTACTTC

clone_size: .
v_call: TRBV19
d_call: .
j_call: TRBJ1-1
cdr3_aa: CASTITPNGIREAFF
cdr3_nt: TGTGCCAGTACCATCACACCCAACGGAATTCGGGAAGCTTTCTTT

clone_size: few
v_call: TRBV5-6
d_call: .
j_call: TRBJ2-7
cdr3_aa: CASSWGASYEQYF
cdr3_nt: TGTGCCAGCAGCTGGGGAGCGTCCTACGAGCAGTACTTC

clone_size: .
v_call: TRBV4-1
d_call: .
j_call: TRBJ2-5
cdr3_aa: CASSPGALQETQYF
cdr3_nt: TGCGCCAGCAGCCCCGGGGCCCTACAAGAGACCCAGTACTTC

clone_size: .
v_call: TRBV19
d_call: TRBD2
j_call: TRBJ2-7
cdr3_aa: CASSMTSGTYEQYF
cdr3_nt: TGTGCCAGTAGTATGACTAGCGGAACCTACGAGCAGTACTTC

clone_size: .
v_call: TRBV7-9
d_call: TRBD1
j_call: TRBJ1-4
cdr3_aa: CASSPWDSAKELFF
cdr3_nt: TGTGCCAGCAGCCCCTGGGACAGCGCTAAGGAACTGTTTTTT

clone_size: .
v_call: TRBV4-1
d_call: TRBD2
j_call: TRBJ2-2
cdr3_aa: CASSQGAGVSNTGELFF
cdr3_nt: TGCGCCAGCAGCCAAGGGGCGGGAGTCTCGAACACCGGGGAGCTGTTTTTT

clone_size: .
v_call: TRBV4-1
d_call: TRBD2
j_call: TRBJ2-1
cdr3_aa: CASSQVTSGSNNEQFF
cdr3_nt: TGCGCCAGCAGCCAAGTAACAAGCGGGAGTAACAATGAGCAGTTCTTC

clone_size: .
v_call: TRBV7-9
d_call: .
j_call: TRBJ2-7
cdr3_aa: CASSLTGAPHEQYF
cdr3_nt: TGTGCCAGCAGCTTAACGGGAGCCCCCCACGAGCAGTACTTC

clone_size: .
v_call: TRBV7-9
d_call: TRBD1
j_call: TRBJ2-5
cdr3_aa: CASSFSKGQAVVETQYF
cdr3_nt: TGTGCCAGCAGCTTCTCGAAGGGACAGGCGGTGGTTGAGACCCAGTACTTC

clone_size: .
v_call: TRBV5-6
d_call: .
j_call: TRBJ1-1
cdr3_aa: CASSLRVMNTEAFF
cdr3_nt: TGTGCCAGCAGCCTCAGGGTCATGAACACTGAAGCTTTCTTT

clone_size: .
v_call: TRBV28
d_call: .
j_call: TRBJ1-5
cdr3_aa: CASSSLDQADYSNQPQHF
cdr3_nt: TGTGCCAGCAGTTCATTGGACCAAGCAGACTATAGCAATCAGCCCCAGCATTTT

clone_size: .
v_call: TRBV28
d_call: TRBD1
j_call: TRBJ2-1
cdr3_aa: CASSTDPGGRVYNEQFF
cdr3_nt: TGTGCCAGCAGCACTGACCCAGGGGGTAGGGTATACAATGAGCAGTTCTTC